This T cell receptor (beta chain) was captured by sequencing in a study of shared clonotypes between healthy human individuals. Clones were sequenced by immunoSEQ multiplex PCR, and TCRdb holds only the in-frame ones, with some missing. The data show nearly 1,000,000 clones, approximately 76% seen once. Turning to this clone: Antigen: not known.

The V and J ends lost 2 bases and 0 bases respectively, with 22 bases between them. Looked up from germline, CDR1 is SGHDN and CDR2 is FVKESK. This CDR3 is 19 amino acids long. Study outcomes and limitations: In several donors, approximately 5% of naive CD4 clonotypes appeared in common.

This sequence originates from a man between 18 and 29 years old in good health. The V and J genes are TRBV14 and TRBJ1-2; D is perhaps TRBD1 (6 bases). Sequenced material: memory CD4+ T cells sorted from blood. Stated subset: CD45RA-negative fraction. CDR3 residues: CASSQLPGTGMGANYGYTF. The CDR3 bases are TGTGCCAGCAGCCAATTACCGGGAACAGGGATGGGAGCTAACTATGGCTACACCTTC.